These 31 T cell receptor beta chains were all obtained from the same sample, sequenced in a study of cytomegalovirus exposure and HLA in healthy donors. Only in-frame clones appear in the TCRdb table, and some are missing; sequencing was by immunoSEQ multiplex PCR. The sample gives about 360,000 clones, roughly 90% of which show up once; 0.83% is in the top ten. The sequenced material came from PBMCs. These receptors all come from a woman younger than 30 in good health and CMV-seronegative.

The J gene is TRBJ1-2, the V gene TRBV6-1, with D possibly TRBD1 on 6 matching bases. V was trimmed by 4 bases and J by 8 bases, leaving 8 bases between them. Germline V gene sequence: CDR1 MNHNS, CDR2 SASEGT. The CDR3 length is 11 residues. The CDR3 DNA follows: TGTGCCAGCAGTGTAGGGGGAGGCTACACCTTC. Its protein is CASSVGGGYTF.

V gene TRBV29-1 combines with J gene TRBJ2-6; 7 positions agree with TRBD1. Germline values: CDR1 SQVTM, CDR2 ANQGSEA. There are 17 residues in the CDR3. The V segment lost 6 bases and the J segment 0 bases; nucleotides outside the gene matches: 11. In DNA, the CDR3 is TGCAGCGTCCAGACAGGGCGCTACTCCTCTGGGGCCAACGTCCTGACTTTC. This translates into CSVQTGRYSSGANVLTF.

The J gene is TRBJ2-7, the V gene TRBV9; a weak D match, TRBD2 (6 bases). The germline CDR1 and CDR2 sequences are SGDLS and YYNGEE. Trimming pared 2 bases from V and 2 bases from J, leaving 11 bases between. The CDR3 contains 14 residues. As DNA, the CDR3 is TGTGCCAGCAGCGTTAGCGGTGACCCCTACGAGCAGTACTTC. Amino acids: CASSVSGDPYEQYF.

The J gene is TRBJ1-4, the V gene TRBV7-9, with a possible D match to TRBD1 (6 bases). Looked up from germline, CDR1 is SEHNR and CDR2 is FQNEAQ (reference sequence). V was shortened by 5 bases and J by 5 bases, with 15 bases between the two germline ends. The CDR3 is 15 residues long. CDR3 residues: CASSKGGHGNEKLFF. Written as DNA, the CDR3 is TGTGCCAGCAGCAAAGGGGGACATGGGAATGAAAAACTGTTTTTT.

In this sample, this clone turned up once. The J gene is TRBJ2-3, the V gene TRBV27, with D possibly being TRBD1 (6 bases). This CDR3 contains 14 residues. Trimming took 10 bases from V and 4 from J, leaving 18 bases between them. Per germline, CDR1 MNHEY and CDR2 SMNVEV (reference sequence). The chain's CDR3 is CATADSLPPDTQYF. DNA for the CDR3: TGTGCCACCGCGGACAGCCTCCCCCCAGATACGCAGTATTTT.

Turning to this clone: Other DNA variants within this sample encode the same CDR3. The V call is TRBV7-9, the J call TRBJ2-1; D unclear. The germline gives CDR1 SEHNR, CDR2 FQNEAQ (reference sequence). V lost 1 base to trimming and J lost 3 bases, with 4 bases between them. There are 13 residues in the CDR3. The CDR3 loop is CASSLGLYNEQFF. In DNA form, the CDR3 reads TGTGCCAGCAGCTTAGGTCTCTACAATGAGCAGTTCTTC.

The chain recombines TRBV15 with TRBJ2-5, with 8 nucleotides matching TRBD1. The CDR3 covers 18 residues. Per germline, CDR1 LNHNV and CDR2 YYDKDF (reference sequence). J gave up 5 bases and V 0 bases, and 14 bases lay outside the gene matches. As DNA, the CDR3 is TGTGCCACCAGCAGAGATTACGGAGGGACAGGAGGTAGGGAGACCCAGTACTTC. It yields the protein CATSRDYGGTGGRETQYF.

The chain couples TRBV28 to TRBJ1-4; D might be TRBD1 (5 bases). V lost 5 bases to trimming and J lost 15 bases, with 22 bases between them. CDR3 length: 14 residues. The germline V gene has CDR1 MDHEN and CDR2 SYDVKM. CDR3 nucleotides: TGTGCCAGCAGTGGAGGGCAGGGAAGGAAGAACTTGTTTTTT. Protein product: CASSGGQGRKNLFF.

With regard to this clone: Additional DNA sequences in this sample encode the identical CDR3. This chain uses TRBV27 with TRBJ1-1; D is unresolved. Germline lookup yields CDR1 MNHEY and CDR2 SMNVEV (reference sequence). There are 13 residues in the CDR3. Trimming shortened V by 2 bases and J by 5 bases, and 9 bases separated the two germline ends. CDR3 in DNA: TGTGCCAGCAGTTTAAGCCTTCGGACTGAAGCTTTCTTT. Translated, it gives CASSLSLRTEAFF.

This chain connects TRBV5-1 to TRBJ2-1; D possibly corresponds to TRBD2 (6 bases). Germline values: CDR1 SGHRS, CDR2 YFSETQ. Trimming pared 5 bases from V and 4 bases from J, leaving 13 bases between. The CDR3 is 14 residues long. CDR3 in DNA: TGCGCCAGCAGGAGGGACTCGCCATACAATGAGCAGTTCTTC. This sequence encodes CASRRDSPYNEQFF. The full variable domain, its missing parts supplied by reference TRBV5-1 and TRBJ2-1, is KAGVTQTPRYLIKTRGQQVTLSCSPISGHRSVSWYQQTPGQGLQFLFEYFSETQRNKGNFPGRFSGRQFSNSRSEMNVSTLELGDSALYLCASRRDSPYNEQFFGPGTRLTVL.

The V and J genes are TRBV18 and TRBJ2-7, with 7 bases aligning to TRBD1. V shed 3 bases and J 6 bases; nucleotides not matched to a gene: 8. The CDR3 is 14 amino acids. Germline V gene sequence: CDR1 KGHSH, CDR2 LQKENI. In nucleotides, the CDR3 is TGTGCCAGCTCACCGTACAGGGGTACGGGCGAGCAGTACTTC. Translating it yields CASSPYRGTGEQYF. The full variable domain, with the rest looked up from reference TRBV18 and TRBJ2-7, is NAGVMQNPRHLVRRRGQEARLRCSPMKGHSHVYWYRQLPEEGLKFMVYLQKENIIDESGMPKERFSAEFPKEGPSILRIQQVVRGDSAAYFCASSPYRGTGEQYFGPGTRLTVT.

The V call is TRBV7-9, the J call TRBJ1-1; D perhaps matches TRBD1 (5 bases). CDR1 SEHNR and CDR2 FQNEAQ come from the germline V gene (reference sequence). Trimming stripped 4 bases from V and 4 bases from J, with 19 bases between. The CDR3 runs to 16 residues. CDR3 bases: TGTGCCAGCAGCTGGGGCGGAGGGGACGGGGGCACTGAAGCTTTCTTT. Residues: CASSWGGGDGGTEAFF. Drawing the rest from reference TRBV7-9 and TRBJ1-1, the complete variable domain is DTGVSQNPRHKITKRGQNVTFRCDPISEHNRLYWYRQTLGQGPEFLTYFQNEAQLEKSRLLSDRFSAERPKGSFSTLEIQRTEQGDSAMYLCASSWGGGDGGTEAFFGQGTRLTVV.

The chain carries TRBV5-1 and TRBJ2-5, with 10 nucleotides matching TRBD1. CDR1 and CDR2 from the germline V gene are SGHRS and YFSETQ. The CDR3 is 14 amino acids. The junction had 3 bases not matched to a gene; V was cut back by 3 bases and J by 4 bases. CDR3 protein: CASSSRTGGETQYF. CDR3 DNA: TGCGCCAGCAGCTCACGGACAGGGGGAGAGACCCAGTACTTC.

The table lists this clone with a few counts. Distinct nucleotide sequences in the sample also encode this CDR3. The V call is TRBV27, the J call TRBJ1-2; 10 nucleotides align to TRBD1. V was clipped by 6 bases and J by 2 bases; unmatched bases: 6. The CDR3 runs 15 residues. Germline CDR1 reads MNHEY; CDR2 reads SMNVEV (reference sequence). CDR3 protein: CASSSRDRGNYGYTF. CDR3 sequence (DNA): TGTGCCAGCAGCTCGAGGGACAGGGGCAACTATGGCTACACCTTC.

The rearrangement links TRBV6-6 to TRBJ1-6, with 10 bases matching TRBD1. The CDR3 has 15 residues. V was pared by 3 bases and J by 7 bases, with 3 bases of the junction left unmatched. CDR1 MNHNY and CDR2 SVGAGI come from the germline V gene (reference sequence). The CDR3, as DNA: TGTGCCAGCAGTTATTGGGACAGGGGAAATTCACCCCTCCACTTT. The encoded protein is CASSYWDRGNSPLHF.

The rearrangement joins TRBV14 to TRBJ2-3; TRBD2 matches at 11 bases. V trimming: 4 bases; J trimming: 4 bases; junction bases outside the gene matches: 7. The CDR3 runs 16 residues. Germline V gene data show CDR1 as SGHDN and CDR2 as FVKESK. The CDR3 DNA is TGTGCCAGCAGCCCAACTAGCGGGGGAACCTCAGATACGCAGTATTTT. Protein: CASSPTSGGTSDTQYF.

The chain employs TRBV29-1 and TRBJ2-2; 9 nucleotides align to TRBD1. The CDR3 contains 13 residues. Per germline, CDR1 SQVTM and CDR2 ANQGSEA. J gave up 3 bases and V 7 bases, and 3 bases lay outside the gene matches. The CDR3: CSGGTGYTGELFF. CDR3 sequence (DNA): TGCAGCGGGGGGACAGGGTACACCGGGGAGCTGTTTTTT.

This chain links TRBV11-2 with TRBJ2-5, with a tentative D call TRBD2 (6 bases). CDR1 SGHAT and CDR2 FQNNGV come from the germline V gene. Trimming pared 1 base from V and 3 bases from J, leaving 12 bases between. The CDR3 runs to 15 residues. Here the CDR3 reads CASSLGLGTEETQYF. CDR3 DNA sequence: TGTGCCAGCAGCTTAGGGCTTGGGACTGAAGAGACCCAGTACTTC. The whole variable domain, filled in from reference TRBV11-2 and TRBJ2-5, reads EAGVAQSPRYKIIEKRQSVAFWCNPISGHATLYWYQQILGQGPKLLIQFQNNGVVDDSQLPKDRFSAERLKGVDSTLKIQPAKLEDSAVYLCASSLGLGTEETQYFGPGTRLLVL.

The V and J genes are TRBV6-1 and TRBJ2-7, with 7 bases matching TRBD1. Germline trimming cut 7 bases from V and 2 bases from J; bases unmatched to any gene: 8. This CDR3 spans 14 amino acids. The germline V gene has CDR1 MNHNS and CDR2 SASEGT. The CDR3 protein is CASKIGQGAYEQYF. CDR3 DNA: TGTGCCAGCAAAATAGGGCAGGGGGCCTACGAGCAGTACTTC.

The sample holds one count of this clone. V and J are TRBV2 and TRBJ1-1; no clear D gene. There are 12 residues in the CDR3. Trimming removed 7 bases from V and 1 base from J, with 7 bases in between. Germline CDR1 SNHLY, CDR2 FYNNEI. The CDR3 loop reads CASIRGNTEAFF. The CDR3 nucleotides read TGTGCCAGCATCCGGGGGAACACTGAAGCTTTCTTT.

The chain employs TRBV13 and TRBJ2-7; D unresolved. V dropped 1 base and J dropped 5 bases, with 6 bases sitting between them. CDR3 length: 12 amino acids. In germline, CDR1 is PRHDT, CDR2 FYEKMQ (reference sequence). The CDR3 nucleotides read TGTGCCAGCAGCTTAGAAGCTAACGAGCAGTACTTC. Translating gives CASSLEANEQYF.

This clone was seen just once. The chain employs TRBV10-1 and TRBJ2-7; possible D gene TRBD1, 6 bases. CDR1 is WNHNN and CDR2 is SYGVQD in the germline V gene (reference sequence). V gave up 3 bases and J gave up 7 bases, with 13 bases separating them. This CDR3 comprises 13 residues. The CDR3 coding sequence is TGCGCCAGCAGTGAAGGGGGTCTGGGGGAGCAGTACTTC. This encodes CASSEGGLGEQYF.

This chain links TRBV30 with TRBJ2-7; D uncertain. This CDR3 has 14 amino acids. Trimming took off 0 bases at V and 0 bases at J, with 9 bases between the two ends. Germline CDR1 is GTSNPN and CDR2 is SVGIG (reference sequence). The CDR3 loop reads CAWSVQASSYEQYF. In DNA form, the CDR3 reads TGTGCCTGGAGTGTCCAGGCCAGCTCCTACGAGCAGTACTTC. The whole variable domain, filled in from reference TRBV30 and TRBJ2-7, reads SQTIHQWPATLVQPVGSPLSLECTVEGTSNPNLYWYRQAAGRGLQLLFYSVGIGQISSEVPQNLSASRPQDRQFILSSKKLLLSDSGFYLCAWSVQASSYEQYFGPGTRLTVT.

This rearrangement joins TRBV2 to TRBJ1-5, with D tentatively TRBD1 (6 bases). V lost 2 bases, J lost 3 bases, and 11 bases lay in between. Germline V CDR1 and CDR2: SNHLY, FYNNEI. The CDR3 has 15 residues. CDR3 amino acids: CASSESGVFNQPQHF. The CDR3 DNA follows: TGTGCCAGCAGTGAATCAGGGGTTTTCAATCAGCCCCAGCATTTT.

The chain couples TRBV30 to TRBJ1-1; a possible D gene is TRBD1 (5 bases). With 2 bases removed from V and 2 bases from J, the gap between germline ends came to 9 bases. This CDR3 comprises 13 residues. Germline loops: CDR1 GTSNPN, CDR2 SVGIG (reference sequence). CDR3 sequence (DNA): TGTGCCTGGAGTCTACAGGCCAACACTGAAGCTTTCTTT. Translation: CAWSLQANTEAFF.

This chain uses TRBV6-5 with TRBJ2-4; 8 positions agree with TRBD1. CDR3 size: 15 residues. Germline CDR1 MNHEY, CDR2 SVGAGI. Germline trimming cut 5 bases from V and 4 bases from J; bases unmatched to any gene: 7. The CDR3 protein is CASSIDRGVKNIQYF. CDR3 bases: TGTGCCAGCAGTATCGACAGGGGCGTTAAAAACATTCAGTACTTC.

The chain is built from TRBV27 and TRBJ2-1, with 10 nucleotides matching TRBD2. With 2 bases clipped from V and 5 bases from J, the junction kept 3 bases outside the gene matches. The CDR3 sequence is 15 residues long. Per the germline V gene, CDR1 is MNHEY and CDR2 is SMNVEV (reference sequence). The CDR3 here is CASSLRTSGHNEQFF. In nucleotides, the CDR3 is TGTGCCAGCAGTTTAAGGACTAGCGGCCACAATGAGCAGTTCTTC.

The chain employs TRBV30 and TRBJ2-7; maybe TRBD2 (7 bases). Germline CDR1 reads GTSNPN; CDR2 reads SVGIG (reference sequence). With 3 bases removed from V and 1 base from J, the gap between germline ends came to 16 bases. The CDR3 sequence is 15 residues long. The CDR3 sequence is CAWRGGTSGSYEQYF. The DNA for the CDR3 is TGTGCCTGGAGGGGGGGGACATCTGGTTCCTACGAGCAGTACTTC.

Regarding this clone: One junction end does not reproduce the germline sequence, and a read error may be involved. The chain links TRBV27 to TRBJ2-7; tentatively, D is TRBD1 (5 bases). Germline V gene lookup returns CDR1 MNHEY and CDR2 SMNVEV (reference sequence). The CDR3 loop spans 14 amino acids. The chain's CDR3 is CASRTLRGHQGDFF. As DNA, the CDR3 is TGTGCCAGCAGGACCCTGAGAGGACACCAAGGGGATTTTTTC.

This clone was seen once. The chain carries TRBV7-6 and TRBJ2-2; tentatively, D is TRBD1 (6 bases). CDR3 length: 13 residues. In germline, CDR1 is SGHVS, CDR2 FNYEAQ. The V and J ends lost 6 bases and 6 bases respectively, with 11 bases between them. CDR3 nucleotide sequence: TGTGCCAGCAGGCGAGAGGGGGCCGGGGAGCTGTTTTTT. It specifies CASRREGAGELFF. Supplemented by reference TRBV7-6 and TRBJ2-2, the full variable domain reads GAGVSQSPRYKVTKRGQDVALRCDPISGHVSLYWYRQALGQGPEFLTYFNYEAQQDKSGLPNDRFSAERPEGSISTLTIQRTEQRDSAMYRCASRREGAGELFFGEGSRLTVL.

V gene TRBV9 combines with J gene TRBJ1-1; D may be TRBD1 (6 bases). Germline V lookup: CDR1 SGDLS, CDR2 YYNGEE. Trimming removed 0 bases at V and 8 bases at J, with 8 bases between. The CDR3 is 12 amino acids. The CDR3 nucleotides are TGTGCCAGCAGCGTAGGGCAGGGGGAAGCTTTCTTT. Protein: CASSVGQGEAFF.